The entry below gives a single T cell receptor (beta chain) sequence along with its context. Its antigen remains unidentified. Researchers ran the PCR with 60 Vbeta and 13 Jbeta primers. TCRdb's table, derived via immunoSEQ multiplex PCR, lists solely in-frame clones and lacks some. The sample consists of some 140,000 clones, approximately 79% of them appearing once. This entry belongs to a study of cytomegalovirus exposure and HLA in healthy donors. Findings and limits, study-wide: Researchers left out some V segments, among them TRBV6-2 and TRBV6-3, as indistinguishable.

CDR1 and CDR2 from the germline V gene are SGHRS and YFSETQ. Trimming took 4 bases from V and 3 from J, leaving 19 bases between them. The CDR3 is 16 amino acids. The chain links TRBV5-1 to TRBJ1-1; tentative D call: TRBD1 (5 bases). Sequencing was carried out using PBMCs. This receptor was taken from a man in his forties or fifties in good health and CMV-seropositive. CDR3 in amino acids: CASSKGVSSVYTEAFF. The CDR3, as DNA: TGCGCCAGCAGCAAAGGGGTCTCTAGTGTGTACACTGAAGCTTTCTTT.